This TCR beta chain derives from a study of cytotoxic CD8 clonotypes in ibrutinib-treated CLL (dated by TCRdb to the early 2020s). In terms of the full investigation: The cohort included some 14 treatment-naive and approximately eleven relapsed/refractory patients; roughly 17 were IGHV unmutated. Partial responses were observed in about 24 patients and complete responses in 2; after a median follow-up of 68 months, remission was maintained in roughly 15 patients and progression was observed in some twelve. The response samples were drawn at a median of roughly twelve months into treatment, with a range of roughly 6 to 36 months. An average of about 250,000 productive templates and approximately 91,000 productive rearrangements was obtained per sample. Of the roughly 79 people in the trial, around 24 had longitudinal samples available. Cryopreserved peripheral blood mononuclear cells were collected before treatment, at response, and at either disease progression or sustained remission. Every remission and progressive disease sample was obtained while ibrutinib was still being received by the patients.

A MiSeq instrument was used for deep resolution sequencing, which targeted depths ranging from 1 in 1 million up to 1 in 200,000 T cells, with coverage averaging 10x for each clonotype. The immunoSEQ hsTCRB Kit was used to generate the TCR beta libraries. As for how the authors treated the data: ImmunoSEQ Data Assistant and ImmunoSEQ Analyzer were used for data analysis, and V, D and J genes were assigned according to IMGT definitions. Clonality, which ranges from 0 to 1, was calculated by subtracting the normalized Shannon entropy of productive rearrangement frequencies from one. Only overrepresented clonotypes making up at least 0.05% of the repertoire of each patient were included in the public clonotype analysis. More than ten age-matched healthy donor repertoires from immuneACCESS were used as controls for clonality. TCRdb took this table from immuneACCESS and kept in-frame rearrangements with V and J called. Such tables lack part of the clones; where checked against another copy, unresolved V genes explain under half of the gap, and the rest is unexplained. V and J calls and clone size are those listed in that table; D and trimming were worked out from the DNA. The sample table records 130,000 to 150,000 clones; about 79% of these occur just once. The ten largest clones represent roughly 13% of the sample.

The meaning of the sample's time point label: 12 months on ibrutinib. For TCR beta library preparation, approximately 2 micrograms of genomic DNA were isolated from cryopreserved PBMCs. Longitudinal blood samples from CLL patients on ibrutinib monotherapy underwent high-throughput TCR beta sequencing. Patients were enrolled in a phase 2 open-label single-center ibrutinib monotherapy trial. A remark on this clone: It has no known antigen specificity. Base qualities are not recorded, but no much larger clone differs from it by a single base.

Via the germline V gene, CDR1 is KGHSH and CDR2 LQKENI. The CDR3 runs 15 residues from the cysteine to the phenylalanine. The sequence is cut down to CDR3 DNA, 45 bases in frame from base 1. Trimming leaves V shorter by 3 bases and J shorter by 2 bases, with the junction holding 0 bases beyond the gene matches. Study-wide findings and limitations: Sustained-remission and progressing patients did not have matched sampling times, and lymph node repertoires were not examined. Public clonotypes were rare and either contracted or stayed stable during treatment, and the rise in clonality at ibrutinib response reflected the expansion of private clonotypes. Clonality increased at ibrutinib response, stayed stable in sustained remission, and fell back toward baseline at progression. At baseline, clonality was higher than in age-matched healthy donors and showed a strong correlation with circulating CD8+ T-cell counts.

This clonotype was sampled from a human donor with chronic lymphocytic leukemia. Source: PBMCs, taken after 12 months of ibrutinib treatment. The chain employs TRBV18 and TRBJ2-6; a stretch of 8 junction bases matches TRBD1. DNA sequence: TGTGCCAGCTCACCGGGACAGGCTGGGGCCAACGTCCTGACTTTC. Protein translation: CASSPGQAGANVLTF.